Below, 30 T cell receptor beta chains from the same sample are listed, as sequenced in a study of blood T cell repertoires in COVID-19. Method: immunoSEQ multiplex PCR; TCRdb's copy keeps in-frame clones and lacks some. The sample has more than 50,000 clones, more than 75% seen once; the top ten hold 50%. Sequenced: peripheral blood. The receptors come from an elderly woman with acute or convalescent COVID-19.

The chain uses TRBV28 and TRBJ2-7; D is uncertain. This CDR3 spans 13 amino acids. Germline values: CDR1 MDHEN, CDR2 SYDVKM. Trimming shortened V by 3 bases and J by 2 bases, and 8 bases separated the two germline ends. The CDR3 reads CASSLAHTYEQYF. Here the CDR3 DNA reads TGTGCCAGCAGTTTGGCACATACCTACGAGCAGTACTTC.

The rearrangement joins TRBV29-1 to TRBJ1-1, with 7 bases lining up with TRBD1. This CDR3 region has 13 residues. Germline V gene lookup returns CDR1 SQVTM and CDR2 ANQGSEA. The trim removed 5 bases at V and 4 bases at J, leaving 7 bases unmatched. The CDR3 nucleotides are TGCAGCGTTTCGACAGGGAGTGTCACTGAAGCTTTCTTT. Encoded protein: CSVSTGSVTEAFF.

The CDR3 nucleotides are TGCGCCAGCAGTCAGGGGACAAGTGGGGATCAGCCCCAGCATTTT. Its translation is CASSQGTSGDQPQHF. The rearrangement joins TRBV23-1 to TRBJ1-5, with a weak D call TRBD1 (6 bases). Being an ORF, TRBV23-1 has a function that is uncertain. Trimming stripped 3 bases from V and 5 bases from J, with 14 bases between. CDR3 length: 15 amino acids.

This chain connects TRBV5-1 to TRBJ1-4; 7 bases fit TRBD1. J lost 2 bases, V lost 4 bases, and 8 bases had no gene match. The CDR3 loop spans 16 amino acids. The germline CDR1 and CDR2 sequences are SGHRS and YFSETQ. The CDR3 loop reads CASSERQGGTNEKLFF. The CDR3 DNA sequence: TGCGCCAGCAGCGAAAGACAGGGCGGGACTAATGAAAAACTGTTTTTT.

This clone was seen only a few times. The chain links TRBV4-2 to TRBJ2-7, with a weak D call TRBD2 (6 bases). Germline CDR1 is LGHNA and CDR2 is YNFKEQ. This CDR3 contains 12 residues. V lost 6 bases, J lost 7 bases, and 13 bases lay in between. CDR3 sequence (DNA): TGTGCCAGCAGTCGACTAGTCGGGGAGCAGTACTTC. It yields the protein CASSRLVGEQYF.

The chain links TRBV5-1 to TRBJ2-3; tentative D call: TRBD2 (5 bases). The CDR3 has 14 amino acids. V was pared by 5 bases and J by 2 bases, with 12 bases between. The germline gives CDR1 SGHRS, CDR2 YFSETQ. CDR3: CASRWSGYTDTQYF. Written as DNA, the CDR3 is TGCGCCAGCAGGTGGAGCGGATACACAGATACGCAGTATTTT.

This chain links TRBV6-4 with TRBJ2-7, with 7 bases that match TRBD1. From germline, CDR1 is MRHNA and CDR2 SNTAGT. With 5 bases clipped from V and 1 base from J, the junction kept 5 bases outside the gene matches. CDR3 size: 14 residues. CDR3 nucleotide sequence: TGTGCCAGCAGTCCGGACAGGACTTCCTACGAGCAGTACTTC. Translation gives CASSPDRTSYEQYF.

This chain joins TRBV28 and TRBJ1-3; the D gene is possibly TRBD1 (6 bases). V was trimmed by 6 bases and J by 0 bases, leaving 21 bases between them. The germline V gene encodes CDR1 MDHEN and CDR2 SYDVKM. The CDR3 length is 18 residues. Written as DNA, the CDR3 is TGTGCCAGCAGCCTCCCCGGTGGGGGGGCCCTCTCTGGAAACACCATATATTTT. It translates to CASSLPGGGALSGNTIYF.

The chain combines TRBV5-4 with TRBJ1-1, with D possibly being TRBD1 (5 bases). This CDR3 spans 15 amino acids. Germline loops: CDR1 SGHNT, CDR2 YYREEE (reference sequence). The V and J ends lost 4 bases and 5 bases respectively, with 18 bases between them. The CDR3, as DNA: TGTGCCAGCAGCGGGGCGGGGCTGGATGGGACTGAAGCTTTCTTT. Protein: CASSGAGLDGTEAFF.

This clone was counted only a few times. This chain links TRBV24-1 with TRBJ2-6; D is ambiguous. The CDR3 loop spans 14 amino acids. The germline gives CDR1 KGHDR, CDR2 SFDVKD. Trimming stripped 5 bases from V and 0 bases from J, with 4 bases between. The chain's CDR3 is CATSGASGANVLTF. CDR3 DNA sequence: TGTGCCACCAGTGGGGCCTCTGGGGCCAACGTCCTGACTTTC.

This clone has a handful of counts. The chain uses TRBV12-2 and TRBJ1-3; the table's TRBD1 call for D was not verified on the DNA. TRBV12-2 is marked as a pseudogene. This CDR3 region has 17 residues. For the CDR3, the DNA is TGTGCAAGTCGCCTTCACTCCCACAGGGGCTCTGGAAACACCATATATTTT. Translated, it gives CASRLHSHRGSGNTIYF.

The chain carries TRBV6-1 and TRBJ2-7, with 7 bases that match TRBD2. Germline assignment: CDR1 MNHNS and CDR2 SASEGT. The CDR3 spans 15 residues. Trimming took 3 bases from V and 2 from J; bases not matched to a gene: 7. CDR3 residues: CASSDPGGATYEQYF. CDR3 coding DNA: TGTGCCAGCAGTGACCCGGGGGGTGCAACCTACGAGCAGTACTTC.

The genes are TRBV19 and TRBJ2-1, with TRBD2 identical over 9 bases. Trimming took 5 bases from V and 6 from J; bases not matched to a gene: 8. This CDR3 comprises 15 residues. Germline V lookup: CDR1 LNHDA, CDR2 SQIVND (reference sequence). CDR3 coding DNA: TGTGCCAGTAGTCTGGTAGCGGGAGCGGGCAATGAGCAGTTCTTC. Protein sequence: CASSLVAGAGNEQFF.

The chain uses TRBV3-1 (or the pseudogene TRBV3-2) and TRBJ1-1, with D possibly being TRBD1 (6 bases). The V end lost 4 bases, the J end lost 2 bases, and 17 bases lay between the germline ends. CDR3 length: 16 residues. From germline, CDR1 is LGHDT and CDR2 YNNKEL (reference sequence). The CDR3 region has the DNA TGTGCCAGCAGCCCCTGGGGAGGGGGGATAAACACTGAAGCTTTCTTT. This encodes CASSPWGGGINTEAFF.

This clone was detected a few times. This chain links TRBV10-1 with TRBJ2-1; the D gene is possibly TRBD2 (5 bases). Germline CDR1 is WNHNN and CDR2 is SYGVQD (reference sequence). With 4 bases removed from V and 4 bases from J, the gap between germline ends came to 11 bases. The CDR3 is 14 amino acids. The CDR3 DNA reads TGCGCCAGCAGTGTTAGGGAGAAATACAATGAGCAGTTCTTC. This sequence encodes CASSVREKYNEQFF.

The V gene is TRBV11-2, the J gene TRBJ2-5; tentatively, D is TRBD2 (5 bases). This CDR3 comprises 14 residues. In germline, CDR1 is SGHAT, CDR2 FQNNGV. Trimming stripped 1 base from V and 2 bases from J, with 8 bases between. DNA for the CDR3: TGTGCCAGCAGCTTAGTAGCGAGTCAAGAGACCCAGTACTTC. Translation: CASSLVASQETQYF. The whole variable domain, filled in from reference TRBV11-2 and TRBJ2-5, reads EAGVAQSPRYKIIEKRQSVAFWCNPISGHATLYWYQQILGQGPKLLIQFQNNGVVDDSQLPKDRFSAERLKGVDSTLKIQPAKLEDSAVYLCASSLVASQETQYFGPGTRLLVL.

CDR3 in amino acids: CASSLVGQGYEQYF. CDR3 DNA sequence: TGTGCCAGCAGCTTGGTGGGACAGGGTTACGAGCAGTACTTC. This rearrangement joins TRBV5-6 to TRBJ2-7; 9 bases align to TRBD1. The CDR3 runs 14 residues. Germline CDR1 SGHDT, CDR2 YYEEEE. The V and J ends lost 0 bases and 4 bases, in that order; junction bases with no gene match: 2.

The chain employs TRBV12-3 or TRBV12-4 and TRBJ1-2; D unresolved. This CDR3 has 12 residues. V was shortened by 6 bases and J by 5 bases, with 10 bases between the two germline ends. CDR3 sequence reads: CASRKTSYGYTF. The CDR3 DNA follows: TGTGCCAGCAGAAAGACAAGTTATGGCTACACCTTC.

The chain couples TRBV5-1 to TRBJ2-3; D is ambiguous. CDR3 size: 13 residues. Trimming pared 1 base from V and 1 base from J, leaving 4 bases between. The germline CDR1 and CDR2 sequences are SGHRS and YFSETQ. In DNA form, the CDR3 reads TGCGCCAGCAGCTTGTATGGCACAGATACGCAGTATTTT. This encodes CASSLYGTDTQYF.

This clone was recorded once. The rearrangement joins TRBV11-2 to TRBJ1-6; possibly TRBD1 for D (5 bases). The germline V gene encodes CDR1 SGHAT and CDR2 FQNNGV. Trimming left V 5 bases short and J 2 bases short, with 10 bases between. This CDR3 contains 15 residues. The CDR3 region is CASSPGGTYNSPLHF. For the CDR3, the DNA is TGTGCCAGCAGCCCCGGGGGGACCTATAATTCACCCCTCCACTTT.

This clone was found a few times. V usage is TRBV19 and J usage is TRBJ1-1, with unresolved D. Deletions cut 6 bases from V and 0 bases from J, with 14 bases between. The germline CDR1 and CDR2 sequences are LNHDA and SQIVND (reference sequence). This CDR3 region has 15 residues. The CDR3 loop is CASRSYEALNTEAFF. The CDR3 DNA reads TGTGCCAGTAGATCCTACGAGGCTCTGAACACTGAAGCTTTCTTT.

The rearrangement links TRBV2 to TRBJ2-5; D may be TRBD1 (6 bases). V shed 4 bases and J shed 0 bases, with 18 bases lying between them. There are 17 residues in the CDR3. In germline, CDR1 is SNHLY, CDR2 FYNNEI. The CDR3 DNA is TGTGCCAGCAGTGGGCCCCACAGGGTGCCGGACCAAGAGACCCAGTACTTC. This sequence encodes CASSGPHRVPDQETQYF.

The V and J genes are TRBV18 and TRBJ2-3, with unresolved D. Germline V gene lookup returns CDR1 KGHSH and CDR2 LQKENI. The CDR3 is 11 amino acids. V was pared by 6 bases and J by 2 bases, with 3 bases between. The CDR3 region has the DNA TGTGCCAGCTCTAACACAGATACGCAGTATTTT. Protein product: CASSNTDTQYF.

The chain couples TRBV14 to TRBJ2-1, with TRBD1 identical over 7 bases. Germline CDR1 is SGHDN and CDR2 is FVKESK. This CDR3 is 18 amino acids long. V gave up 1 base and J gave up 2 bases; unmatched junction bases: 11. In DNA form, the CDR3 reads TGTGCCAGCAGCCAAGGTCTTTGGCAGGGGGATCCCTACAATGAGCAGTTCTTC. Translated, it gives CASSQGLWQGDPYNEQFF.

The chain employs TRBV6-5 and TRBJ1-2; D is perhaps TRBD1 (6 bases). The V end lost 4 bases, the J end lost 5 bases, and 14 bases lay between the germline ends. From germline, CDR1 is MNHEY and CDR2 SVGAGI. CDR3 length: 14 amino acids. The CDR3 region is CASSSPTQGYGYTF. Here the CDR3 DNA reads TGTGCCAGCAGTTCACCAACACAGGGTTATGGCTACACCTTC.

This chain connects TRBV19 to TRBJ2-1; unclear D gene. Trimming took off 5 bases at V and 4 bases at J, with 9 bases between the two ends. CDR3 length: 13 amino acids. Germline loops: CDR1 LNHDA, CDR2 SQIVND (reference sequence). The CDR3 DNA sequence: TGTGCCAGTAGTTTCGGCGGATACAATGAGCAGTTCTTC. It yields the protein CASSFGGYNEQFF.

The rearrangement links TRBV5-1 to TRBJ1-1; no reliable D call. CDR3 length: 11 amino acids. Germline V gives CDR1 SGHRS, CDR2 YFSETQ. Trimming cost V 4 bases and J 1 base, with 2 bases left between them. The CDR3 loop is CASSQNTEAFF. The CDR3 bases are TGCGCCAGCAGCCAGAACACTGAAGCTTTCTTT.

This clone came up once. V and J are TRBV4-1 and TRBJ1-6; D is possibly TRBD1 (6 bases). The CDR3 extends over 15 amino acids. Trimming removed 2 bases at V and 6 bases at J, with 11 bases between. Germline V gene lookup returns CDR1 MGHRA and CDR2 YSYEKL. Written as DNA, the CDR3 is TGCGCCAGCAGCCAATCAGGGGTCCTTAATTCACCCCTCCACTTT. As protein: CASSQSGVLNSPLHF.

This chain connects TRBV7-2 to TRBJ2-7; D remains unclear. This CDR3 has 15 amino acids. V shed 5 bases and J shed 7 bases, with 21 bases lying between them. Germline-derived CDR1 and CDR2 are SGHTA and FQGNSA. The CDR3 spells CASSPRGGRTGEQYF. Here the CDR3 DNA reads TGTGCCAGCAGCCCTAGAGGCGGCCGTACTGGGGAGCAGTACTTC.

The chain is built from TRBV18 and TRBJ2-5, with 7 bases matching TRBD2. This CDR3 comprises 18 residues. Germline-derived CDR1 and CDR2 are KGHSH and LQKENI. V was pared by 2 bases and J by 4 bases, with 16 bases of the junction left unmatched. The CDR3 coding sequence is TGTGCCAGCTCACCAGGGTTCTCCTTCGCGGGAGAGGTAGAGACCCAGTACTTC. Translation gives CASSPGFSFAGEVETQYF. The variable domain in full, completed from reference TRBV18 and TRBJ2-5, reads NAGVMQNPRHLVRRRGQEARLRCSPMKGHSHVYWYRQLPEEGLKFMVYLQKENIIDESGMPKERFSAEFPKEGPSILRIQQVVRGDSAAYFCASSPGFSFAGEVETQYFGPGTRLLVL.